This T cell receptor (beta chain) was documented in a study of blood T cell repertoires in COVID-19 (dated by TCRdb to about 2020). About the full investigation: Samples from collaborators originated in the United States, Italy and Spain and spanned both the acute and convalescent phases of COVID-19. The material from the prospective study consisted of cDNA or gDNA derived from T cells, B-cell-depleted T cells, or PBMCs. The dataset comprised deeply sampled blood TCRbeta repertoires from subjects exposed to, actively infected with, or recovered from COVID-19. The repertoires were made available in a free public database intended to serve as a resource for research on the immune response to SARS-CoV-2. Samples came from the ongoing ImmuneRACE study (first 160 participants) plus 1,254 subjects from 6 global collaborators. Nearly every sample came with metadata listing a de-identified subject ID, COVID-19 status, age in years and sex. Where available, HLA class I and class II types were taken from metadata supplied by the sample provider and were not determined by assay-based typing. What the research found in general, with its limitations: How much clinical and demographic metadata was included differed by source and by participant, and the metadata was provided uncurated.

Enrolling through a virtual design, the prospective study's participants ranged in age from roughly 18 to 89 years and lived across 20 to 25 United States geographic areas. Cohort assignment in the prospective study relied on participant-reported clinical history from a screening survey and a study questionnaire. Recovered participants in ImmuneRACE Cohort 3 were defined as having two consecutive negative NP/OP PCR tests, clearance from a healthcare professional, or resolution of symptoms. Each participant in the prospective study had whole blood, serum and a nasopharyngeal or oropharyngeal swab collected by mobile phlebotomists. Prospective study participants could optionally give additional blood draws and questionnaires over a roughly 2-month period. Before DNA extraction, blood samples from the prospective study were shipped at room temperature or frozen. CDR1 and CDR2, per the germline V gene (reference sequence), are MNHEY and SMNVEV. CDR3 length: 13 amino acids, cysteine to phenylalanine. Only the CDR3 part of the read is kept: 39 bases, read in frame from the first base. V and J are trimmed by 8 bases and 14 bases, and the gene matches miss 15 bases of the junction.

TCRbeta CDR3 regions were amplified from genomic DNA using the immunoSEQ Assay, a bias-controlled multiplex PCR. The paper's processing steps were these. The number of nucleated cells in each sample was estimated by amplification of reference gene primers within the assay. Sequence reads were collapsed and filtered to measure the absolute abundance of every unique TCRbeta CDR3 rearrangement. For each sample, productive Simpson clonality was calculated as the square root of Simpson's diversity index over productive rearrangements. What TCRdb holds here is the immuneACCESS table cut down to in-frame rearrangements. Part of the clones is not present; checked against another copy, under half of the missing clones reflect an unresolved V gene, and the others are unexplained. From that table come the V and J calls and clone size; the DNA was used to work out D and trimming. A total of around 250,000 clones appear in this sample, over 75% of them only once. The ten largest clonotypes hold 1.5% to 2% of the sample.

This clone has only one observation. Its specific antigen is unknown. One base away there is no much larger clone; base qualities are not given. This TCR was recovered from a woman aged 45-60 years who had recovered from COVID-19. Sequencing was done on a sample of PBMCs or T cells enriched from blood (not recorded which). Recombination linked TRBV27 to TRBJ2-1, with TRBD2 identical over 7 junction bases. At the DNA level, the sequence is TGTGCCAGCTCACTACCGGGGACTACTAGCGAGTTCTTC. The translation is CASSLPGTTSEFF.